These T cell receptor beta chains were read from a single sample in a study of blood T cell repertoires in COVID-19. Some clones are missing from TCRdb's copy, which holds only in-frame ones; the method was immunoSEQ multiplex PCR. The sample lists 350,000 to 400,000 clones; about 90% were seen once. Input material: PBMCs or T cells enriched from blood (not recorded which). Receptors were obtained from a woman under 40 who had recovered from COVID-19. CDR3s include the opening cysteine and the closing phenylalanine or tryptophan. D genes are given only for firm matches.

CDR3aa	j_gene	v_gene	d_gene
CASSLARAADTQYF	TRBJ2-3	TRBV5-5	NA
CASSGDSGGGTKNIQYF	TRBJ2-4	TRBV7-9	TRBD2
CASSTQTGDEQYF	TRBJ2-7	TRBV11-3	TRBD1
CASSEVRGNPYEQYF	TRBJ2-7	TRBV6-1	NA
CASSFMLGPGEAYEQYF	TRBJ2-7	TRBV28	NA
CASSGGLTGPYAYGYTF	TRBJ1-2	TRBV9	NA
CASREGARDRGTETQYF	TRBJ2-5	TRBV25-1	TRBD1
CASRYQGNGYTF	TRBJ1-2	TRBV28	NA
CASSLRASGRESYEQYF	TRBJ2-7	TRBV11-2	TRBD2
CASSPGQGIGEQFF	TRBJ2-1	TRBV27	TRBD1
CASSLGAREKLFF	TRBJ1-4	TRBV28	NA
CASSPRGASAKNIQYF	TRBJ2-4	TRBV7-9	NA
CASSPREWDGYTF	TRBJ1-2	TRBV18	NA
CASSLRDREIYGYTF	TRBJ1-2	TRBV2	TRBD1
CASIERPTLLMNTEAFF	TRBJ1-1	TRBV7-8	NA
CASSLYQETQYF	TRBJ2-5	TRBV7-2	NA
CASSDRDRDVYEQYF	TRBJ2-7	TRBV7-9	TRBD1
CASSDGLAGSYEQYF	TRBJ2-7	TRBV5-1	TRBD2
CASSLRLADRANTGELFF	TRBJ2-2	TRBV27	TRBD2
CASSEGGGQPQHF	TRBJ1-5	TRBV25-1	NA
CASSFNRGRNEQYF	TRBJ2-7	TRBV5-1	TRBD1
CASSEGQRGGELFF	TRBJ2-2	TRBV2	TRBD2
CASSVEGSYEQYF	TRBJ2-7	TRBV9	NA
CASSFGTRQETQYF	TRBJ2-5	TRBV27	TRBD2
CASSPRGGAGGFEQPQHF	TRBJ1-5	TRBV28	TRBD1
CASSSRDRGYNEQFF	TRBJ2-1	TRBV4-1	TRBD1